The 18 T cell receptor beta chains presented below share a single source sample, sequenced in a study of blood T cell repertoires in COVID-19. Profiling relied on immunoSEQ multiplex PCR, and the TCRdb table lists in-frame clones only, not all of them. The table lists 90,000 to 140,000 clones, around 74% of them singletons. Sequenced sample: peripheral blood. These receptors all stem from a woman in her 70s with acute or convalescent COVID-19.

J is TRBJ1-2 and V is TRBV10-3, with TRBD1 matching 7 bases. The CDR3 is 14 residues long. Germline CDR1 is ENHRY and CDR2 is SYGVKD. V lost 3 bases and J lost 4; bases outside the gene matches: 5. The CDR3 nucleotides read TGTGCCATCAGTGATCCCGGGACAGCCTATGGCTACACCTTC. Amino acids: CAISDPGTAYGYTF.

This sequence joins TRBV5-5 and TRBJ1-3, with D unresolved. The CDR3 is 18 residues long. V was cut by 0 bases and J by 0 bases, with 16 bases left in between. Germline V gives CDR1 SGHKS, CDR2 YYEKEE (reference sequence). The CDR3 region has the DNA TGTGCCAGCAGCTTGGTGGGAACGGGGTCCTTCTCTGGAAACACCATATATTTT. Protein product: CASSLVGTGSFSGNTIYF.

V gene TRBV7-2 combines with J gene TRBJ1-5, with 8 positions matching TRBD1. J lost 9 bases, V lost 5 bases, and 12 bases had no gene match. CDR3 length: 15 residues. CDR1 is SGHTA and CDR2 is FQGNSA in the germline V gene. In nucleotides, the CDR3 is TGTGCCAGCAGCCTACGGACAGGGTTTGCTCCGCCCCAGCATTTT. Translated: CASSLRTGFAPPQHF.

The rearrangement joins TRBV7-2 to TRBJ2-7; no clear D. CDR1 and CDR2 (germline): SGHTA, FQGNSA. The CDR3 is 15 amino acids. Trimming left V 1 base short and J 2 bases short, with 12 bases between. CDR3 amino acids: CASSLESTRAYEQYF. The CDR3 nucleotides read TGTGCCAGCAGCTTAGAATCCACACGGGCCTACGAGCAGTACTTC.

The rearrangement links TRBV7-2 to TRBJ2-1; D not certain. Germline-derived CDR1 and CDR2 are SGHTA and FQGNSA. The CDR3 totals 13 residues. The V gene lost 6 bases and the J gene lost 0 bases, with 6 bases spanning the gap. The CDR3 DNA sequence: TGTGCCAGCAGAAGGAGCTCCTACAATGAGCAGTTCTTC. Amino acids: CASRRSSYNEQFF.

V and J are TRBV5-1 and TRBJ2-5, with a weak D call TRBD2 (6 bases). Between the trimmed V and J ends, which lost 4 bases and 5 bases, there was a span of 27 bases. The CDR3 extends over 18 amino acids. Germline V lookup: CDR1 SGHRS, CDR2 YFSETQ. The CDR3 DNA follows: TGCGCCAGCAGCCTATCCTCTGGAGCGGGTCTGGCACCTGAGACCCAGTACTTC. As protein: CASSLSSGAGLAPETQYF.

Turning to this clone: Within the sample, other DNA sequences also encode this same CDR3. The rearrangement joins TRBV7-9 to TRBJ2-2; TRBD1 might be the D (7 bases). V gave up 5 bases and J gave up 2 bases, with 15 bases separating them. CDR3 size: 16 residues. Germline CDR1 reads SEHNR; CDR2 reads FQNEAQ (reference sequence). Written as DNA, the CDR3 is TGTGCCAGCAGCCCCCAGGGGGGAGCAAACACCGGGGAGCTGTTTTTT. This gives the protein CASSPQGGANTGELFF.

The gene calls are TRBV19 and TRBJ1-4; D is unresolved. Germline V gene lookup returns CDR1 LNHDA and CDR2 SQIVND (reference sequence). This CDR3 contains 15 residues. Trimming pared 3 bases from V and 4 bases from J, leaving 12 bases between. The CDR3 nucleotides read TGTGCCAGTAGTATCGATATCGGGTTTAATGAAAAACTGTTTTTT. Translation gives CASSIDIGFNEKLFF.

V and J are TRBV7-2 and TRBJ2-4, with TRBD2 matching 13 bases. J lost 9 bases, V lost 0 bases, and 2 bases had no gene match. Germline V gene lookup returns CDR1 SGHTA and CDR2 FQGNSA. CDR3 length equals 15 residues. The CDR3 DNA sequence: TGTGCCAGCAGCTTAGCCGGGACTAGCGGGGCCATTCAGTACTTC. Encoded protein: CASSLAGTSGAIQYF.

The chain has TRBV2 and TRBJ2-3; the D gene is possibly TRBD1 (6 bases). V was cut by 6 bases and J by 1 base, with 14 bases left in between. The CDR3 is 15 amino acids. CDR1 is SNHLY and CDR2 is FYNNEI in the germline V gene. CDR3 protein: CASSQGSGGTDTQYF. The CDR3 coding sequence is TGTGCCAGCAGCCAGGGGAGTGGGGGCACAGATACGCAGTATTTT.

The V and J genes are TRBV7-9 and TRBJ1-3, with TRBD1 matching 7 bases. This CDR3 contains 17 residues. From germline, CDR1 is SEHNR and CDR2 FQNEAQ (reference sequence). V lost 2 bases to trimming and J lost 4 bases; unmatched junction nucleotides: 11. CDR3 protein: CASSLPWTTGFGNTIYF. In nucleotides, the CDR3 is TGTGCCAGCAGCTTACCTTGGACGACAGGGTTCGGAAACACCATATATTTT.

V gene TRBV28 combines with J gene TRBJ2-7, with TRBD1 identical over 7 bases. CDR1 is MDHEN, CDR2 SYDVKM, per germline. V trimming: 8 bases; J trimming: 7 bases; junction bases outside the gene matches: 5. The CDR3 runs to 11 residues. CDR3 sequence (DNA): TGTGCCAGCGCGGACAGGCGGGAGCAGTACTTC. Protein: CASADRREQYF.

This clone occurred a few times. The J gene is TRBJ1-1, the V gene TRBV19; 7 bases map to TRBD1. From germline, CDR1 is LNHDA and CDR2 SQIVND (reference sequence). V lost 6 bases and J lost 10; bases outside the gene matches: 11. The CDR3 runs 13 residues. The CDR3 coding sequence is TGTGCCAGTAGGTTACAGGGGATACAAAGAGCTTTCTTT. Protein: CASRLQGIQRAFF.

This clone appeared once. V usage is TRBV5-1 and J usage is TRBJ2-3, with 8 bases lining up with TRBD1. The CDR3 covers 15 residues. CDR1 and CDR2 (germline): SGHRS, YFSETQ. J gave up 5 bases and V 0 bases, and 5 bases lay outside the gene matches. The CDR3 DNA follows: TGCGCCAGCAGCTTGGCACAGGGGGTAAGAGATACGCAGTATTTT. Its protein product is CASSLAQGVRDTQYF.

This clone was seen a single time. CDR3 nucleotide sequence: TGTGCCAGCAGTTCCGACAGCCTCTTTAACTATGGCTACACCTTC. The encoded protein is CASSSDSLFNYGYTF. The chain has TRBV6-5 and TRBJ1-2, with D possibly being TRBD1 (5 bases). Trimming left V 4 bases short and J 1 base short, with 13 bases between. The CDR3 extends over 15 amino acids. The V gene's germline CDR1 is MNHEY and CDR2 SVGAGI.

The rearrangement uses TRBV5-1 and TRBJ1-1, with D maybe TRBD1 (6 bases). The V and J ends lost 5 bases and 4 bases respectively, with 18 bases between them. Per germline, CDR1 SGHRS and CDR2 YFSETQ. The CDR3 is made up of 15 amino acids. Here the CDR3 DNA reads TGCGCCAGCAGTTTTGAACCCACAGGGAGCACTGAAGCTTTCTTT. This encodes CASSFEPTGSTEAFF.

V and J are TRBV6-2 or TRBV6-3 and TRBJ1-6, with 9 bases lining up with TRBD1. CDR3 length: 14 amino acids. V lost 5 bases and J lost 9; bases outside the gene matches: 5. Per germline, CDR1 MNHEY and CDR2 SVGEGT. The CDR3 sequence: CASSPGTGISPLHF. DNA of the CDR3: TGTGCCAGCAGTCCCGGGACAGGGATTTCACCCCTCCACTTT.

The chain couples TRBV15 to TRBJ1-1; 7 bases are a match to TRBD1. This CDR3 comprises 15 residues. Germline CDR1 is LNHNV and CDR2 is YYDKDF (reference sequence). Germline trimming cut 3 bases from V and 1 base from J; bases unmatched to any gene: 5. CDR3 in DNA: TGTGCCACCAGCAGCTTGGGACAGACGAACACTGAAGCTTTCTTT. Protein product: CATSSLGQTNTEAFF. Full variable domain (outside the CDR3, taken from reference TRBV15 and TRBJ1-1): DAMVIQNPRYQVTQFGKPVTLSCSQTLNHNVMYWYQQKSSQAPKLLFHYYDKDFNNEADTPDNFQSRRPNTSFCFLDIRSPGLGDTAMYLCATSSLGQTNTEAFFGQGTRLTVV.